Detailed here is one TCR beta chain. CDR1 and CDR2 (germline): MNHNS, SASEGT. The CDR3 has 16 amino acids. V lost 1 base and J lost 3; bases outside the gene matches: 6. The source of the sample is a study of T cells in tuberculosis. The overall study: Sequenced TCRs come from CD1B-GMM tetramer-binding T cells.

Sorting used thawed, overnight-rested PBMC stained with anti-CD3, a viability dye and GMM-loaded CD1B tetramer. The lipid loaded on the CD1B tetramers was C32 glucose monomycolate from Rhodococcus equi. Before cryopreservation, the sorted PBMC lost their CD14-expressing monocytes. TCR-alpha and TCR-beta chains were sequenced unpaired. Only in-frame clones appear in the TCRdb table, and some are missing; sequencing was by immunoSEQ multiplex PCR. Of more than 45,000 clones listed, approximately 86% are singletons. The sequencing input was CD1b-GMM tetramer-negative cells sorted from PBMCs. The TCR sequence derives from an adult woman with latent tuberculosis. This chain uses TRBV6-1 with TRBJ2-7; TRBD2 aligns across 10 bases. The CDR3 is CASSEGAGGGSYEQYF. The DNA of the CDR3 is TGTGCCAGCAGTGAAGGAGCGGGAGGGGGTAGCTACGAGCAGTACTTC.